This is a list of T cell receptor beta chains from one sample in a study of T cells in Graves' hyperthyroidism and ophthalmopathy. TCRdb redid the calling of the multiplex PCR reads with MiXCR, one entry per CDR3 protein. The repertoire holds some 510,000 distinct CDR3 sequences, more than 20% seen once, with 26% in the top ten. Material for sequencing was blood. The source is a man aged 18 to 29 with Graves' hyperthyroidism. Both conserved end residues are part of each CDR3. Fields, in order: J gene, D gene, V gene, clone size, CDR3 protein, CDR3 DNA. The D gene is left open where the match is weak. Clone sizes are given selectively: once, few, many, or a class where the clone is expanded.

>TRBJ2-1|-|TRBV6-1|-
CASSEGNYNEQFF
TGTGCCAGCAGTGAGGGGAACTACAATGAGCAGTTCTTC
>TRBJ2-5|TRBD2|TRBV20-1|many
CSAGTSGNQETQYF
TGCAGTGCTGGGACTAGCGGTAACCAAGAGACCCAGTACTTC
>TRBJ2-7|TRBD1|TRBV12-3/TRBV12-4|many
CASTPGTGLYEQYF
TGTGCCAGCACGCCCGGGACAGGACTCTACGAGCAGTACTTC
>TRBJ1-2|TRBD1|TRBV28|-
CASRTQGNQEGYTF
TGTGCCAGCAGAACACAGGGGAACCAAGAGGGCTACACCTTC
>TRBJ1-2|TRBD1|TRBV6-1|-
CASSSGGTGDGYTF
TGTGCCAGCAGCTCAGGAGGGACAGGTGATGGCTACACCTTC
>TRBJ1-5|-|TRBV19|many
CASSIIPRQGNQPQHF
TGTGCCAGTAGTATAATTCCGCGGCAGGGAAATCAGCCCCAGCATTTT
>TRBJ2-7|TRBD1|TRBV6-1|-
CASSAPPGGRAYEQYF
TGTGCCAGCAGTGCTCCTCCAGGGGGCCGTGCCTACGAGCAGTACTTC
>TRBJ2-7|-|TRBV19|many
CASTSGQGSYEQYF
TGTGCCAGTACCTCCGGGCAGGGCTCCTACGAGCAGTACTTC
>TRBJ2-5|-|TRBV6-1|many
CASSPGTNQETQYF
TGTGCCAGCAGTCCCGGGACAAACCAAGAGACCCAGTACTTC
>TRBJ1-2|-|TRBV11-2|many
CASSLMIEYDRPGPGYTF
TGTGCCAGCAGCTTAATGATCGAATACGACAGGCCCGGACCTGGCTACACCTTC
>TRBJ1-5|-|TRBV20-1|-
CSAEGLVNSNQPQHF
TGCAGTGCAGAGGGGCTGGTAAATAGCAATCAGCCCCAGCATTTT
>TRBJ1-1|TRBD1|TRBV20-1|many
CSARDPGQGFTEAFF
TGCAGTGCTAGAGATCCGGGACAGGGTTTCACTGAAGCTTTCTTT
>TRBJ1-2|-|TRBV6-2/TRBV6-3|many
CASSYPQYGYTF
TGTGCCAGCAGTTACCCGCAGTATGGCTACACCTTC
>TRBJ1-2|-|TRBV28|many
CASSPPGPTYGYTF
TGTGCCAGCAGTCCGCCGGGACCGACCTATGGCTACACCTTC
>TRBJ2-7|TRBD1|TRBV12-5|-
CASGLVPRRTGDFYEQYF
TGTGCTAGTGGTTTGGTACCTAGACGGACAGGGGATTTCTACGAGCAGTACTTC
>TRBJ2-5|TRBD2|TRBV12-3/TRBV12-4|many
CASRGWGLEEETQYF
TGTGCCAGCAGGGGGTGGGGACTAGAGGAAGAGACCCAGTACTTC
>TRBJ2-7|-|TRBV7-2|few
CASSANPSGEQYF
TGTGCCAGCAGCGCGAATCCCTCGGGGGAGCAGTACTTC
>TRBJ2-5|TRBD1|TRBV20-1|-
CSARDPEGAGVETQYF
TGCAGTGCTAGAGATCCCGAGGGGGCAGGGGTTGAGACCCAGTACTTC